The sequence of this TCR beta chain was determined in a study of shared clonotypes between healthy human individuals. Clones were sequenced by immunoSEQ multiplex PCR, and TCRdb holds only the in-frame ones, with some missing. The sample has approximately 2.5 million clones, around 94% seen once. The CDR3 is made up of 14 amino acids. J gave up 7 bases and V 7 bases, and 11 bases lay outside the gene matches. Germline lookup yields CDR1 ENHRY and CDR2 SYGVKD. A word on this clone: The antigen is unknown.

Notes on the study in general: In the sorted subsets, rarefaction showed sequencing was incomplete despite large depth.

The sample comprised naive CD4+ T cells sorted from blood. As for subset: CD45RA+ positively selected. The chain is built from TRBV10-3 and TRBJ1-2, with TRBD1 identical over 8 bases. The receptor was isolated from a man aged 18 to 29 in good health. CDR3: CAINPDRENSGYTF. The CDR3 nucleotides read TGTGCCATCAATCCGGACAGGGAGAACAGTGGCTACACCTTC.